This TCR beta chain was found in a study of T cell responses to AZD1222 COVID-19 vaccine. Study-wide results and caveats: The span of vaccine-associated CD4 TCRs extended across spike, with dominance at 160-218 and 743-854. Clonal diversity was possibly underestimated, and white British individuals and females predominated among donors. Spike-specific TCR breadth rose after two AZD1222 doses, and depth rose as well.

TCRdb's table, derived via immunoSEQ multiplex PCR, lists solely in-frame clones and lacks some. The sample has some 150,000 clones. In the case of this clone: Its matching antigen is unknown.

This clonotype was sampled from an adult in good health. The sequencing sample was made of peripheral blood.

The CDR3 region is CASSLGHGGYNEQFF. The CDR3 bases are TGTGCCAGCAGCTTAGGGCATGGGGGGTACAATGAGCAGTTCTTC. V gene TRBV11-3 combines with J gene TRBJ2-1; TRBD2 might be the D (6 bases). This CDR3 contains 15 residues. V lost 1 base and J 4 bases, leaving 11 bases between the germline ends. Looked up from germline, CDR1 is SGHNT and CDR2 is YENEEA.